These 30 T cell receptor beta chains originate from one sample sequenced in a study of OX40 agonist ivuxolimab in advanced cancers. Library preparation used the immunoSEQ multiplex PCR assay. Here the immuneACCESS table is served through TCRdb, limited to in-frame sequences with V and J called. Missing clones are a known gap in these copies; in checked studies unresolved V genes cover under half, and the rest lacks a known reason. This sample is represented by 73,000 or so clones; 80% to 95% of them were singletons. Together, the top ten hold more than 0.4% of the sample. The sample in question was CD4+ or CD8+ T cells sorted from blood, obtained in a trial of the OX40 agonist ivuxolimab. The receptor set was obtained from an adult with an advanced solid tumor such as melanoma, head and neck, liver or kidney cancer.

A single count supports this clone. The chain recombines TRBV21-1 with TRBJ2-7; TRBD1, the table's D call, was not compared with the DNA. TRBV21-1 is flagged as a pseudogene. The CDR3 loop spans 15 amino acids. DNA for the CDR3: TGTGCCAGCAGCAGATCCGGGACAGACAACATCCAGCAGTACTTC. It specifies CASSRSGTDNIQQYF.

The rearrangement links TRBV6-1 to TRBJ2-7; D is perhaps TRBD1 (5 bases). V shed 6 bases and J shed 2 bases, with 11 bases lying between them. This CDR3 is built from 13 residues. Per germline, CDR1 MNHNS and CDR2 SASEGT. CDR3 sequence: CASSLQDTYEQYF. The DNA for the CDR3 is TGTGCCAGCAGCCTACAGGACACCTACGAGCAGTACTTC.

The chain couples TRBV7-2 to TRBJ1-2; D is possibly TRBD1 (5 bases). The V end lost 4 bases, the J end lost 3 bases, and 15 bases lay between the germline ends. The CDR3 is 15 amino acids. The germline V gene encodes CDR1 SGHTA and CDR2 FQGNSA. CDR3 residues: CASSSPGAGYYGYTF. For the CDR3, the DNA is TGTGCCAGCAGCTCCCCCGGGGCGGGGTACTATGGCTACACCTTC.

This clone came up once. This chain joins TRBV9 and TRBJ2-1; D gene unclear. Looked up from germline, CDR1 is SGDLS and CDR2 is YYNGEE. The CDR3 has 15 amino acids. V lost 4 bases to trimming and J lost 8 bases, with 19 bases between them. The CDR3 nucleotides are TGTGCCAGCAGCCCCAGACGGACCCTGACCGATGAGCAGTTCTTC. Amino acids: CASSPRRTLTDEQFF.

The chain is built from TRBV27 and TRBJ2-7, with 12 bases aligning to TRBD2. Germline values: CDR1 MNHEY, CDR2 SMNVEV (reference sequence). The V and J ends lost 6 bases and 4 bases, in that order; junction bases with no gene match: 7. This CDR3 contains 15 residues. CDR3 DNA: TGTGCCAGCAGGCGACCCGGACTAGCGGGATACGAGCAGTACTTC. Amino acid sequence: CASRRPGLAGYEQYF.

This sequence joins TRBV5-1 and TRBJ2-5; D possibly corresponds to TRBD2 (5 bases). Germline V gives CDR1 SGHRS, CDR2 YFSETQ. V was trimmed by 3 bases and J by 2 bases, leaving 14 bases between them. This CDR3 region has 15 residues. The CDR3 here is CASSYSRAGQETQYF. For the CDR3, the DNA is TGCGCCAGCAGCTACTCGCGGGCCGGGCAAGAGACCCAGTACTTC.

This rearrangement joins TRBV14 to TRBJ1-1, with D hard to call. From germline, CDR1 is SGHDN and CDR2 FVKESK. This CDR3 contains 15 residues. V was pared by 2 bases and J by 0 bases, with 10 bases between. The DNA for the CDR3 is TGTGCCAGCAGCCAATGGGCAGCCATGAACACTGAAGCTTTCTTT. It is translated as CASSQWAAMNTEAFF.

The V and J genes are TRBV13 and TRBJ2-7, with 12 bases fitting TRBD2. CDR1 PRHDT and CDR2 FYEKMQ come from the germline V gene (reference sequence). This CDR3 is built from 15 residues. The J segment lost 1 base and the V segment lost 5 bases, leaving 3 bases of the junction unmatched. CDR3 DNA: TGTGCCAGCAGCGTACTAGCGGGAGGTTCCTACGAGCAGTACTTC. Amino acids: CASSVLAGGSYEQYF.

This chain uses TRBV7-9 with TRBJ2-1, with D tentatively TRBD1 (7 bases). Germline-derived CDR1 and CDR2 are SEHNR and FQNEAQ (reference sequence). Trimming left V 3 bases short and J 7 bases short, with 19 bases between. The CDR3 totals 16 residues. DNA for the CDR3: TGTGCCAGCAGCTTTTACAGGGACCCAGGGGGGAATGAGCAGTTCTTC. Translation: CASSFYRDPGGNEQFF.

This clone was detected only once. CDR3 DNA sequence: TGTGCCAGCAGGGACGACCAGGGGCCTAATGAAAAACTGTTTTTT. It codes for CASRDDQGPNEKLFF. This chain connects TRBV2 to TRBJ1-4, with TRBD1 as a possible D gene (6 bases). The CDR3 consists of 15 residues. CDR1 SNHLY and CDR2 FYNNEI come from the germline V gene. With 6 bases removed from V and 3 bases from J, the gap between germline ends came to 14 bases.

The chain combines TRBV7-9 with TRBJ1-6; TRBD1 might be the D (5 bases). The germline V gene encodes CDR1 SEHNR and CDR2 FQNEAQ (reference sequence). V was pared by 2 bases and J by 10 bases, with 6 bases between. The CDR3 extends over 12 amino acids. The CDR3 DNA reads TGTGCCAGCAGCTTAAAGGGGTCACCCCTCCACTTT. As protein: CASSLKGSPLHF.

CDR3 loop: CASSLSDNEQFF. The CDR3 DNA sequence: TGTGCCAGCAGCTTGTCGGACAATGAGCAGTTCTTC. The chain links TRBV7-9 to TRBJ2-1, with unresolved D. Per germline, CDR1 SEHNR and CDR2 FQNEAQ (reference sequence). Trimming removed 3 bases at V and 5 bases at J, with 5 bases between. The CDR3 totals 12 residues.

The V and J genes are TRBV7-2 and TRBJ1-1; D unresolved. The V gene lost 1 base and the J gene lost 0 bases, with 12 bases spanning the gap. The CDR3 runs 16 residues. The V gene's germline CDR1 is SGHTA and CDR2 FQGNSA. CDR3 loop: CASSLGGVGLNTEAFF. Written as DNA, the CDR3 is TGTGCCAGCAGCTTAGGAGGAGTCGGACTGAACACTGAAGCTTTCTTT. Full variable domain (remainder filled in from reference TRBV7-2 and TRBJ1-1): GAGVSQSPSNKVTEKGKDVELRCDPISGHTALYWYRQSLGQGLEFLIYFQGNSAPDKSGLPSDRFSAERTGGSVSTLTIQRTQQEDSAVYLCASSLGGVGLNTEAFFGQGTRLTVV.

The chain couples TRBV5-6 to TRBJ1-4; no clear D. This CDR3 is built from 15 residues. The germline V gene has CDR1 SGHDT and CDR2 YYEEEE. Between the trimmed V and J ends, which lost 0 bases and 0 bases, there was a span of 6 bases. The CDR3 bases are TGTGCCAGCAGCTTGGCGCCGACAACTAATGAAAAACTGTTTTTT. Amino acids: CASSLAPTTNEKLFF. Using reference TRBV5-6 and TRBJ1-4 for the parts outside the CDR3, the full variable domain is DAGVTQSPTHLIKTRGQQVTLRCSPKSGHDTVSWYQQALGQGPQFIFQYYEEEERQRGNFPDRFSGHQFPNYSSELNVNALLLGDSALYLCASSLAPTTNEKLFFGSGTQLSVL.

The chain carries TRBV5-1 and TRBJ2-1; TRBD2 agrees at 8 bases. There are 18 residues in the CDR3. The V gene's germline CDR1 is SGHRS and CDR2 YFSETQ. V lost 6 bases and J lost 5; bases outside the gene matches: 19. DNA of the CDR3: TGCGCCAGCACTTCACCAAGCCGAGCGGGCGGGAGGAACAATGAGCAGTTCTTC. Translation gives CASTSPSRAGGRNNEQFF.

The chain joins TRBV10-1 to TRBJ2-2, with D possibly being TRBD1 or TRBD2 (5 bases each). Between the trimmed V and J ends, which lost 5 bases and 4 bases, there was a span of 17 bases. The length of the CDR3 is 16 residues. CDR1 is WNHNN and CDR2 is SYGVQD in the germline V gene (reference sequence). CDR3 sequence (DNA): TGCGCCAGCAGTAGATCCGGGACCTCGGGCACCGGGGAGCTGTTTTTT. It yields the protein CASSRSGTSGTGELFF.

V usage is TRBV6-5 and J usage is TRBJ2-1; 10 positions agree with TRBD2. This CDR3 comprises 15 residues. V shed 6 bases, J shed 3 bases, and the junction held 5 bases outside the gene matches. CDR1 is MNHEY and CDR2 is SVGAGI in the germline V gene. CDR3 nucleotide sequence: TGTGCCAGCAGCCGGACTAGCGGAGGCTACAATGAGCAGTTCTTC. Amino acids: CASSRTSGGYNEQFF.

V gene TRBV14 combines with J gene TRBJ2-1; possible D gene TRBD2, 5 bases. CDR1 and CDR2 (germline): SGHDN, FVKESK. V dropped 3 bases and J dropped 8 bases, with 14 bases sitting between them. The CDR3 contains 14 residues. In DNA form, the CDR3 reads TGTGCCAGCAGCCACTCCTGGGGAGTTCATGAGCAGTTCTTC. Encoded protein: CASSHSWGVHEQFF.

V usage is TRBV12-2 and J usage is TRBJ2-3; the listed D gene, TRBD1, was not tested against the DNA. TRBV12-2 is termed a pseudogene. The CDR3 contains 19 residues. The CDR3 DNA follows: TGTGCAAGTCGCTTAGGGGTTACGGACAGGGTCGGGGACGCAGATACGCAGTATTTT. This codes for CASRLGVTDRVGDADTQYF.

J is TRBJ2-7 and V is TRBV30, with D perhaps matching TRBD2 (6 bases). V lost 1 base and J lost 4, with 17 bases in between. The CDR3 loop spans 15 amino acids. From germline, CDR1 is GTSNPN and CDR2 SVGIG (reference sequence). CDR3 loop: CAWSGASDTLYEQYF. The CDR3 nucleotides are TGTGCCTGGAGTGGGGCTAGCGACACATTATACGAGCAGTACTTC.

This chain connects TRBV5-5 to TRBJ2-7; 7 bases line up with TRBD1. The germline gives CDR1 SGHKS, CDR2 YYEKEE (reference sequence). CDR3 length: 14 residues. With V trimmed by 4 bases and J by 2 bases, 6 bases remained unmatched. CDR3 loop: CASSTGGQAYEQYF. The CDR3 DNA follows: TGTGCCAGCAGCACCGGAGGACAGGCCTACGAGCAGTACTTC.

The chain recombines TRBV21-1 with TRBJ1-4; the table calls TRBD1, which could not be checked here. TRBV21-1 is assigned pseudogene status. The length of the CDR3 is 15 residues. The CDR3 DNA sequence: TGTGCCAGCACCCTTCCCAGGGCAACTAATGAAAAACTGTTTTTT. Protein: CASTLPRATNEKLFF.

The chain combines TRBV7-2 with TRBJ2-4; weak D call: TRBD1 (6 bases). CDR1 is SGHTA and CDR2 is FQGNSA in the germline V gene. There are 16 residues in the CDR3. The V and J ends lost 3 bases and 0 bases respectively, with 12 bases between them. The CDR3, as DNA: TGTGCCAGCAGCTTCCAGCTGGGACAAGCCAAAAACATTCAGTACTTC. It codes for CASSFQLGQAKNIQYF.

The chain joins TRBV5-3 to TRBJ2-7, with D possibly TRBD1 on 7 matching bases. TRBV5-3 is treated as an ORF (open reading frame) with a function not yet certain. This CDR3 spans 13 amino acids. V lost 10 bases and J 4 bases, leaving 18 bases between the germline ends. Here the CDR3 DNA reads TGTGCCTTTCCCCCAGGGGGGTTGTACGAGCAGTACTTC. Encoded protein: CAFPPGGLYEQYF.

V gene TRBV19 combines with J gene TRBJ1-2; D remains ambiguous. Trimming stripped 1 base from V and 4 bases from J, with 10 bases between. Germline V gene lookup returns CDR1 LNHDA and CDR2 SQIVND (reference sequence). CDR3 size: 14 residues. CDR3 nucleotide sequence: TGTGCCAGTAGTATAGGAGGCGTACCCTATGGCTACACCTTC. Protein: CASSIGGVPYGYTF.

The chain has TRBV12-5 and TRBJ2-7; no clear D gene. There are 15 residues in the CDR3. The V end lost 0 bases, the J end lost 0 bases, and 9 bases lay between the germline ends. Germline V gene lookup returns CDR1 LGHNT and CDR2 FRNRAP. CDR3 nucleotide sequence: TGTGCTAGTGGTTTGGTAGCCGAAATCTCCTACGAGCAGTACTTC. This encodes CASGLVAEISYEQYF.

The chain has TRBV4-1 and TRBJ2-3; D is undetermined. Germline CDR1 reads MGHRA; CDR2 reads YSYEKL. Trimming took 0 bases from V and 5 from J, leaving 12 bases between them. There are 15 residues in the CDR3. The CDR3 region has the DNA TGCGCCAGCAGCCAAGATCCGGCAGGTCGAGATACGCAGTATTTT. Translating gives CASSQDPAGRDTQYF.

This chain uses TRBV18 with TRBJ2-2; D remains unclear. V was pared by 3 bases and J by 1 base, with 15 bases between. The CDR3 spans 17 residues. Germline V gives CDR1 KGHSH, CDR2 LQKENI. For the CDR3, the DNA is TGTGCCAGCTCACCCTATCTCACAGTTCAGAACACCGGGGAGCTGTTTTTT. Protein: CASSPYLTVQNTGELFF.

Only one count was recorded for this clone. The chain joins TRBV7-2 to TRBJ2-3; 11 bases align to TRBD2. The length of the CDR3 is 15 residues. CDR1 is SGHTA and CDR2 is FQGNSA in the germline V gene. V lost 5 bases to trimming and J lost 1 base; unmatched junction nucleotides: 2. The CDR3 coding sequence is TGTGCCAGCAGCGTGGGACTAGCGGGCACAGATACGCAGTATTTT. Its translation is CASSVGLAGTDTQYF.

The CDR3 here is CASSLVGQGARTEAFF. CDR3 in DNA: TGTGCCAGCAGCTTAGTCGGACAGGGGGCGAGGACTGAAGCTTTCTTT. J is TRBJ1-1 and V is TRBV11-1, with 11 bases fitting TRBD1. This CDR3 spans 16 amino acids. CDR1 is SGHAT and CDR2 is FQDESV in the germline V gene (reference sequence). J was trimmed by 5 bases and V by 1 base; bases with no gene match: 6.